This T cell receptor beta chain was documented in a study of T cell responses to AZD1222 COVID-19 vaccine. Assay used: immunoSEQ multiplex PCR; TCRdb lists only in-frame clones, some missing. The sample contains 120,000 or so clones, approximately 94% of which appear only once. The V end lost 4 bases, the J end lost 5 bases, and 11 bases lay between the germline ends. Germline V lookup: CDR1 LGHDT, CDR2 YNNKEL (reference sequence). The CDR3 runs 13 residues. Details on this clone: Its antigen is not identified.

General study points: Seropositivity was recorded at baseline in only five to seven AZD1222 recipients. With dominance at 160-218 and 743-854, vaccine-associated CD4 TCRs spanned spike. Most donors were white British and more were female, and clonal diversity was possibly underestimated. Two doses of AZD1222 preceded a rise in Spike-specific TCR breadth and depth.

This specimen consisted of peripheral blood, obtained 28 days after the second AZD1222 dose. This receptor was taken from an adult who received the AZD1222 COVID-19 vaccine. The chain employs TRBV3-1 (or the pseudogene TRBV3-2) and TRBJ2-5; D is perhaps TRBD2 (6 bases). Written as DNA, the CDR3 is TGTGCCAGCAGCCGTGCGGGGTTGGAGACCCAGTACTTC. Its protein product is CASSRAGLETQYF.